This TCR beta chain appears in the sequencing data of a study of cytomegalovirus exposure and HLA in healthy donors. Study-wide points: Judged likely to be a sequencing artifact was a cluster of highly shared sequence variants.

As concerns this clone: What it recognizes is unknown.

The PCR ran on 60 Vbeta and 13 Jbeta primers. Method: immunoSEQ multiplex PCR; TCRdb's copy keeps in-frame clones and lacks some. The data include approximately 150,000 clones; the top ten clones carry 2.2%. CDR1 and CDR2 from the germline V gene are LGHNT and FRNRAP. V lost 5 bases, J lost 8 bases, and 21 bases lay in between. CDR3 length: 15 residues. Sequencing was performed on PBMCs. This sequence joins TRBV12-5 and TRBJ1-2; the D gene is possibly TRBD1 (6 bases). The source of this sequence is a woman aged 18-29 years in good health and CMV-seronegative. CDR3 in amino acids: CASGALTGFVGGYTF. CDR3 coding DNA: TGTGCTAGTGGTGCGCTCACAGGGTTTGTTGGAGGCTACACCTTC. Drawing the rest from reference TRBV12-5 and TRBJ1-2, the complete variable domain is DARVTQTPRHKVTEMGQEVTMRCQPILGHNTVFWYRQTMMQGLELLAYFRNRAPLDDSGMPKDRFSAEMPDATLATLKIQPSEPRDSAVYFCASGALTGFVGGYTFGSGTRLTVV.